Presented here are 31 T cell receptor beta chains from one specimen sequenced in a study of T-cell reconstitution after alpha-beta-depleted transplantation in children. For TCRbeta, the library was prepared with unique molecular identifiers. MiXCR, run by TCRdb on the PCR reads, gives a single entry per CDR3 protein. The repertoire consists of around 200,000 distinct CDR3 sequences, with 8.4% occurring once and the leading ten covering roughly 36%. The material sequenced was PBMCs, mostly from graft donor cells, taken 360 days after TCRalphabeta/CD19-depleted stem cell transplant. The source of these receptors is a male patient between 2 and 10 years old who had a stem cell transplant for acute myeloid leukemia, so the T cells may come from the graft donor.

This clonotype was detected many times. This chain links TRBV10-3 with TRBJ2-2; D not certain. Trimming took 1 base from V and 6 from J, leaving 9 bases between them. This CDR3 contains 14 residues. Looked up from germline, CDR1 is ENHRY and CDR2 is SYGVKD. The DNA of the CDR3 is TGTGCCATCAGTGAGTTTTCAGGCGCCGGGGAGCTGTTTTTT. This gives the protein CAISEFSGAGELFF.

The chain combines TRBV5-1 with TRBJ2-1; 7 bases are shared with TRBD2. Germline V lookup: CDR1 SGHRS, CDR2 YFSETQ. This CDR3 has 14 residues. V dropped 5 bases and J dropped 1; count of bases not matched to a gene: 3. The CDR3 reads CASRQRESYNEQFF. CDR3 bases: TGCGCCAGCAGACAGCGGGAATCCTACAATGAGCAGTTCTTC.

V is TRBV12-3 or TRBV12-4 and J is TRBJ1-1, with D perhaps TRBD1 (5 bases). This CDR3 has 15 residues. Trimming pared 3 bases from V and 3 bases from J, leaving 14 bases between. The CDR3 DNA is TGTGCCAGCAGTTTTGAGGGGCATAGGGACACTGAAGCTTTCTTT. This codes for CASSFEGHRDTEAFF.

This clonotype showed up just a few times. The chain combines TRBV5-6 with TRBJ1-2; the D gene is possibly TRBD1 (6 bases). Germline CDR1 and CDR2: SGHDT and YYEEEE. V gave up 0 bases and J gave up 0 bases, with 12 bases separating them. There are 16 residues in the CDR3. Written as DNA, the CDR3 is TGTGCCAGCAGCTTGGGACCGGGACAAACTAACTATGGCTACACCTTC. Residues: CASSLGPGQTNYGYTF. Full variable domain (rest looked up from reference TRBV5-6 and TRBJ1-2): DAGVTQSPTHLIKTRGQQVTLRCSPKSGHDTVSWYQQALGQGPQFIFQYYEEEERQRGNFPDRFSGHQFPNYSSELNVNALLLGDSALYLCASSLGPGQTNYGYTFGSGTRLTVV.

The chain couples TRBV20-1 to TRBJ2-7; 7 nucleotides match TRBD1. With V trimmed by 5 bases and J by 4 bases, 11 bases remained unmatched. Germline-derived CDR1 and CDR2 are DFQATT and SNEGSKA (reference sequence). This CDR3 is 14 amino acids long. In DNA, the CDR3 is TGCAGTGCTGAGAGACCCGGGACAGCTTACGAGCAGTACTTC. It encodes CSAERPGTAYEQYF.

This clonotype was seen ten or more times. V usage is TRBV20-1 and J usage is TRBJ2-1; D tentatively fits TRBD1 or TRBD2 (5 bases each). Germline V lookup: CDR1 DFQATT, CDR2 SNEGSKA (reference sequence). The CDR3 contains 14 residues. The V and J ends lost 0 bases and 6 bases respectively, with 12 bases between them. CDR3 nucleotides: TGCAGTGCTAGAGAGCCCTGGGGGACCAATGAGCAGTTCTTC. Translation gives CSAREPWGTNEQFF.

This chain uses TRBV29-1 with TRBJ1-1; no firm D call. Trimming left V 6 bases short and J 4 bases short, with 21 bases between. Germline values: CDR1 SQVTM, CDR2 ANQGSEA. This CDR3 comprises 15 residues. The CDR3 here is CSVGPVRSLGTEAFF. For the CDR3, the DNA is TGCAGCGTCGGTCCGGTGCGGTCCTTGGGCACTGAAGCTTTCTTT.

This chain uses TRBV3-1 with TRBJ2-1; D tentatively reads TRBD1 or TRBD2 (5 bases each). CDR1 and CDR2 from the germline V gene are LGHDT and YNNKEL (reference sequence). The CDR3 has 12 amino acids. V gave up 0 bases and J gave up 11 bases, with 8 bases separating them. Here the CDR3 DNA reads TGTGCCAGCAGCCAAGATTGGGGGAAGCAGTTCTTC. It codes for CASSQDWGKQFF.

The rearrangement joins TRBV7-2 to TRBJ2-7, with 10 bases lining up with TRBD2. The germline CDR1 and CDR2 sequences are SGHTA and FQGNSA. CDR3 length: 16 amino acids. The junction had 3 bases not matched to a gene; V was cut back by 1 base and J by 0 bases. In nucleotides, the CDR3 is TGTGCCAGCAGCTTAGGTTCTAGCGGGAGCTCCTACGAGCAGTACGTC. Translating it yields CASSLGSSGSSYEQYV.

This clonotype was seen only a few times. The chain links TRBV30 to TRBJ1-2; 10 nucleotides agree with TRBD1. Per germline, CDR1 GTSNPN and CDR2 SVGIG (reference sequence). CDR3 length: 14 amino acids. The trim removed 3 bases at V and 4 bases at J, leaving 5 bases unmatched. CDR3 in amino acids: CAWRTGGIIYGYTF. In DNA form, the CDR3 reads TGTGCCTGGAGGACAGGGGGCATTATCTATGGCTACACCTTC. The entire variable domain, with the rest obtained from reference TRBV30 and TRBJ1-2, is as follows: SQTIHQWPATLVQPVGSPLSLECTVEGTSNPNLYWYRQAAGRGLQLLFYSVGIGQISSEVPQNLSASRPQDRQFILSSKKLLLSDSGFYLCAWRTGGIIYGYTFGSGTRLTVV.

The CDR3 bases are TGTGCCAGCAGTTACGGGTTAAGTTCTAACATTCAGTACTTC. Its protein is CASSYGLSSNIQYF. This sequence joins TRBV6-5 and TRBJ2-4; D is unclear. The germline V gene encodes CDR1 MNHEY and CDR2 SVGAGI. V was clipped by 2 bases and J by 7 bases, with 12 bases between them. The length of the CDR3 is 14 residues.

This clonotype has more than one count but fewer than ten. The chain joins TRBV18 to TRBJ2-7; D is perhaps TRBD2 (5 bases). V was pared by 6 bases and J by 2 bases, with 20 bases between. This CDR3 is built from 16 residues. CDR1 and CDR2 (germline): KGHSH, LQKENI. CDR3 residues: CASSPSLRTLTYEQYF. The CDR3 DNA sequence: TGTGCCAGCTCTCCTTCACTCCGGACTTTGACCTACGAGCAGTACTTC.

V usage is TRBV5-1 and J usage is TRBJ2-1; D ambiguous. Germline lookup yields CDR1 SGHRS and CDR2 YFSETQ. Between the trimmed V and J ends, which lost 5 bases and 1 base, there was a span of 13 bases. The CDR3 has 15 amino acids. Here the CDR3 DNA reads TGCGCCAGCAGGATCTCAGTTAGGTCCTACAATGAGCAGTTCTTC. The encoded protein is CASRISVRSYNEQFF.

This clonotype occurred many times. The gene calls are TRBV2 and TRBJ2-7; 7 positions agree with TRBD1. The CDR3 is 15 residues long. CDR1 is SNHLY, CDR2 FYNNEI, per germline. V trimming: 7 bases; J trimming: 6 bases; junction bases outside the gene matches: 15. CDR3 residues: CASTLGRDSLLEQYF. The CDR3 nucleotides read TGTGCCAGCACCTTGGGCCGGGACAGCCTACTCGAGCAGTACTTC.

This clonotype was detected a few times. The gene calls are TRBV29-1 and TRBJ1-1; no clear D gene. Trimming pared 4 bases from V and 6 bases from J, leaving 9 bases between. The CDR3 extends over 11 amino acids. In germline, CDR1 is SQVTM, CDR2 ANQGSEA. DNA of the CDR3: TGCAGCGTTGTGGCGGTTTCTGAAGCTTTCTTT. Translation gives CSVVAVSEAFF.

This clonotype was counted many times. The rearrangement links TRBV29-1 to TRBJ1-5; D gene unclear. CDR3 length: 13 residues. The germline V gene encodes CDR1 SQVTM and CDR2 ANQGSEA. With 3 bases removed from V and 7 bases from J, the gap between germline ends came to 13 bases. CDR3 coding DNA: TGCAGCGTTGAGGTGGTACTAGGACAGCCCCAGCATTTT. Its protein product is CSVEVVLGQPQHF.

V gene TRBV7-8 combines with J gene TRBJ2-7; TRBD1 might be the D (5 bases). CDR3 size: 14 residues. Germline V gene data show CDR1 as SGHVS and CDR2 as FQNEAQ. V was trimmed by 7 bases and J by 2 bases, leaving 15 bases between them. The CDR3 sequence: CASKPVAGPYEQYF. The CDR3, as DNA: TGTGCCAGCAAACCCGTGGCAGGGCCCTACGAGCAGTACTTC.

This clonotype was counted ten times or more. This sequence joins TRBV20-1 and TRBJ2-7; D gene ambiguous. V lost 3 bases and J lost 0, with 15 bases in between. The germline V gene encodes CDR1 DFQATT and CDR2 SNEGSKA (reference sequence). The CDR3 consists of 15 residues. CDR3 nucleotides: TGCAGTGCTAGTGCTCCTTATCGGCCCTCCTACGAGCAGTACTTC. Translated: CSASAPYRPSYEQYF.

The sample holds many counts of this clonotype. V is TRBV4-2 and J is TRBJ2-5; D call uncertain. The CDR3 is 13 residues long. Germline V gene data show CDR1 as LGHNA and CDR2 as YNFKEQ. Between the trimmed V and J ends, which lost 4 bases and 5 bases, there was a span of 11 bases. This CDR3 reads CASSPQLMETQYF. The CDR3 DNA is TGTGCCAGCAGCCCACAACTGATGGAGACCCAGTACTTC.

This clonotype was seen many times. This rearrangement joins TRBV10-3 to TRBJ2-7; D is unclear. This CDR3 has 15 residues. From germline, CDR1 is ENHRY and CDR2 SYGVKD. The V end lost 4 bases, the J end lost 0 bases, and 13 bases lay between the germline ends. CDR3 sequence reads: CAISGGRPISYEQYF. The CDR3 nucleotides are TGTGCCATCAGTGGCGGCAGGCCCATCTCCTACGAGCAGTACTTC.

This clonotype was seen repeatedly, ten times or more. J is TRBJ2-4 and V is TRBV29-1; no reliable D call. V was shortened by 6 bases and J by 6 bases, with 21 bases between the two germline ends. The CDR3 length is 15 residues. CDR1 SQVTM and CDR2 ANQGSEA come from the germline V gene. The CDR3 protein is CSVATQTGDLNIQYF. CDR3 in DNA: TGCAGCGTAGCTACACAGACTGGGGATCTAAACATTCAGTACTTC.

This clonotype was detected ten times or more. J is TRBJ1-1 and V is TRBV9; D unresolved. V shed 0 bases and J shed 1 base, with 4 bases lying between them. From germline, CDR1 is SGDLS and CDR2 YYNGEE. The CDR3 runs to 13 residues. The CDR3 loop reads CASSVAPNTEAFF. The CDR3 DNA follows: TGTGCCAGCAGCGTAGCCCCGAACACTGAAGCTTTCTTT.

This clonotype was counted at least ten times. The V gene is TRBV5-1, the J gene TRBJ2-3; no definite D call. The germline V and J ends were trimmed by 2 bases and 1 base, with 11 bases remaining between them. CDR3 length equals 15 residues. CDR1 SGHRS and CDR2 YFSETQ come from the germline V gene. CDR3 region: CASSLGLGGTDTQYF. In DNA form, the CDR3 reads TGCGCCAGCAGCTTAGGCCTTGGCGGCACAGATACGCAGTATTTT.

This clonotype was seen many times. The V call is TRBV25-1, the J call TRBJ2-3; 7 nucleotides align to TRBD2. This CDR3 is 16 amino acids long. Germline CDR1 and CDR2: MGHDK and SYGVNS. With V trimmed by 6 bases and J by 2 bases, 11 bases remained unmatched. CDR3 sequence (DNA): TGTGCCAGCAGCCTCGGTTGGGGGGGTTACACAGATACGCAGTATTTT. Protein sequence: CASSLGWGGYTDTQYF.

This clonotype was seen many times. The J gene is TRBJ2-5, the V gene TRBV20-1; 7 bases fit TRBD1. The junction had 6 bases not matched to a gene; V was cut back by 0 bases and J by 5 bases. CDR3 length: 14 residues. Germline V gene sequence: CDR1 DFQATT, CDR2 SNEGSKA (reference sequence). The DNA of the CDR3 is TGCAGTGCTAGAGATCAGGGCAGGGGGGAGACCCAGTACTTC. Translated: CSARDQGRGETQYF.

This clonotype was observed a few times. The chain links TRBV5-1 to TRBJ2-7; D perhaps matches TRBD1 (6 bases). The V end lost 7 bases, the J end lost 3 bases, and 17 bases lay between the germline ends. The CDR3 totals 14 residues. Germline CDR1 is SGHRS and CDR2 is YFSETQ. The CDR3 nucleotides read TGCGCCAGCGCCCCAGGGGCTCTCTACTACGAGCAGTACTTC. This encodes CASAPGALYYEQYF.

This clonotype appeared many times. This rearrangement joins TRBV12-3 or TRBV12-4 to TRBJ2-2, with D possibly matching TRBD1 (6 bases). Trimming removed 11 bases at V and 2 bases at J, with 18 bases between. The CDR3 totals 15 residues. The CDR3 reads CAARRRTANTGELFF. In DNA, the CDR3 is TGTGCCGCCAGGCGGAGGACAGCAAACACCGGGGAGCTGTTTTTT.

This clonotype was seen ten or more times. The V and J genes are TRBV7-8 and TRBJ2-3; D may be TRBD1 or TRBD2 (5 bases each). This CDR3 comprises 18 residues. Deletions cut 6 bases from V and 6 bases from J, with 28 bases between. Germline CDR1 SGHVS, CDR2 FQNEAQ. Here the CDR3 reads CASSFPLLRDPTPDTQYF. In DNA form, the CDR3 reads TGTGCCAGCAGTTTCCCACTCCTCCGGGACCCAACCCCGGATACGCAGTATTTT.

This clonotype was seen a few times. The CDR3 loop reads CASGSTGAGYEQYF. The CDR3, as DNA: TGTGCTAGTGGTTCCACAGGGGCTGGCTACGAGCAGTACTTC. The rearrangement links TRBV12-5 to TRBJ2-7; 7 nucleotides match TRBD1. From germline, CDR1 is LGHNT and CDR2 FRNRAP. This CDR3 is built from 14 residues. J gave up 3 bases and V 4 bases, and 6 bases lay outside the gene matches.

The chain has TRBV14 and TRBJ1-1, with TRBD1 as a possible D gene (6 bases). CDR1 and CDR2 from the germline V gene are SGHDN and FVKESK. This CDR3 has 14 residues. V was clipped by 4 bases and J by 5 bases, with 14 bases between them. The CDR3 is CASSRSGGWTEAFF. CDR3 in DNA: TGTGCCAGCAGCCGATCGGGGGGCTGGACTGAAGCTTTCTTT.

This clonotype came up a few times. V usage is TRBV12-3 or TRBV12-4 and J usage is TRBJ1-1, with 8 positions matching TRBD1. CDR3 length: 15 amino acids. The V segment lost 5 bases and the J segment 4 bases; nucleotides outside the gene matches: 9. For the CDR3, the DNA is TGTGCCAGCAGTCCTCGGACAGGGTATATCACTGAAGCTTTCTTT. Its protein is CASSPRTGYITEAFF.